The next 18 T cell receptor beta chains were all read from a single sample in a study of response to subunit inactivated influenza vaccine. One entry per CDR3 protein, called by TCRdb with MiXCR from the RT-PCR reads. The sample includes around 750,000 distinct CDR3 sequences, approximately 22% seen only once; the top ten take 10%. Sequencing was performed on PBMCs from blood, taken 5 to 6 days after vaccination. The receptors derive from a man aged 50 to 60 who received an inactivated influenza vaccine.

V gene TRBV6-1 combines with J gene TRBJ2-2; the match to TRBD2 covers 11 bases. Trimming at V came to 8 bases and at J to 0 bases, leaving 8 bases not matched to a gene. CDR3 size: 17 residues. CDR1 is MNHNS, CDR2 SASEGT, per germline. CDR3 residues: CASSGLAGGSNTGELFF. The DNA for the CDR3 is TGTGCCAGCTCCGGTCTAGCGGGAGGTTCGAACACCGGGGAGCTGTTTTTT.

This clonotype was counted only a few times. J is TRBJ1-5 and V is TRBV7-2, with unresolved D. V was cut by 1 base and J by 3 bases, with 10 bases left in between. Germline V gene lookup returns CDR1 SGHTA and CDR2 FQGNSA. The CDR3 loop spans 15 amino acids. The CDR3 DNA follows: TGTGCCAGCAGCTTAGTGGGCCAGATCAATCAGCCCCAGCATTTT. Protein sequence: CASSLVGQINQPQHF.

The gene calls are TRBV4-1 and TRBJ2-7; TRBD2 agrees at 7 bases. V lost 0 bases and J lost 2; bases outside the gene matches: 7. Germline CDR1 and CDR2: MGHRA and YSYEKL. The CDR3 loop spans 16 amino acids. Here the CDR3 DNA reads TGCGCCAGCAGCCAAGAGGGCGCTAGCGGAACCTACGAGCAGTACTTC. This gives the protein CASSQEGASGTYEQYF.

A few counts support this clonotype. The chain joins TRBV6-2 or TRBV6-3 to TRBJ2-2; D not resolved. Germline V gives CDR1 MNHEY, CDR2 SVGEGT. V lost 5 bases to trimming and J lost 6 bases, with 10 bases between them. This CDR3 has 13 residues. The CDR3 DNA reads TGTGCCAGCAGTACCCGAATGCCCGGGGAGCTGTTTTTT. Its protein product is CASSTRMPGELFF.

The sample holds a few counts of this clonotype. Here the CDR3 DNA reads TGCAGTGCCGACGACAGGGCTGGGGCCAACGTCCTGACTTTC. This encodes CSADDRAGANVLTF. The chain employs TRBV20-1 and TRBJ2-6, with TRBD1 matching over 7 bases. The CDR3 consists of 14 residues. Losses at the gene ends were 6 bases for V and 2 bases for J; bases not matched to a gene: 4. Germline CDR1 reads DFQATT; CDR2 reads SNEGSKA (reference sequence).

This clonotype showed up many times. V gene TRBV7-9 combines with J gene TRBJ2-1; D could derive from TRBD1 or TRBD2 (5 bases each). The CDR3 covers 15 residues. Germline V lookup: CDR1 SEHNR, CDR2 FQNEAQ (reference sequence). Trimming stripped 4 bases from V and 6 bases from J, with 16 bases between. Here the CDR3 reads CASSSGGNRGNEQFF. CDR3 coding DNA: TGTGCCAGCAGCTCTGGGGGTAATCGGGGCAATGAGCAGTTCTTC.

The gene calls are TRBV12-3 or TRBV12-4 and TRBJ2-5; 8 bases agree with TRBD1. The J segment lost 2 bases and the V segment lost 4 bases, leaving 3 bases of the junction unmatched. CDR3 length: 14 amino acids. CDR3 protein: CASSSTGAQETQYF. The CDR3 bases are TGTGCCAGCAGTTCGACAGGGGCGCAAGAGACCCAGTACTTC.

With respect to this clonotype: A read error may account for a junction end that differs from germline. The CDR3 bases are TGTGGCACCGGGAGCAGGAATTGGAAAAACATTCAGTACTTC. Translation: CGTGSRNWKNIQYF. The genes are TRBV24-1 and TRBJ2-4, with a tentative D call TRBD2 (6 bases). The CDR3 sequence is 14 residues long. From germline, CDR1 is KGHDR and CDR2 SFDVKD.

The chain carries TRBV6-2 or TRBV6-3 and TRBJ2-7; the D is unclear. Germline loops: CDR1 MNHEY, CDR2 SVGEGT. V was trimmed by 7 bases and J by 0 bases, leaving 7 bases between them. CDR3 length equals 12 residues. The CDR3 here is CASTTYSYEQYF. For the CDR3, the DNA is TGTGCCAGCACTACCTACTCCTACGAGCAGTACTTC.

This clonotype was recorded a few times. The chain recombines TRBV11-2 with TRBJ1-1; D is undetermined. V dropped 4 bases and J dropped 4 bases, with 7 bases sitting between them. CDR1 is SGHAT, CDR2 FQNNGV, per germline. CDR3 length: 12 amino acids. CDR3 bases: TGTGCCAGCAGCTACCATAGCACTGAAGCTTTCTTT. Protein product: CASSYHSTEAFF.

The sample holds many counts of this clonotype. The chain recombines TRBV5-1 with TRBJ2-5; no definite D call. The CDR3 is 16 amino acids. CDR1 and CDR2 (germline): SGHRS, YFSETQ. The V and J ends lost 2 bases and 5 bases respectively, with 19 bases between them. CDR3: CASSFDPERIRETQYF. The CDR3 DNA sequence: TGCGCCAGCAGCTTCGATCCGGAGAGGATTCGGGAGACCCAGTACTTC.

The chain uses TRBV11-1 and TRBJ2-1, with 11 bases identical to TRBD2. This CDR3 is built from 18 residues. J gave up 0 bases and V 5 bases, and 9 bases lay outside the gene matches. The germline V gene has CDR1 SGHAT and CDR2 FQDESV (reference sequence). CDR3 region: CASSPEIAGGSSYNEQFF. CDR3 nucleotides: TGTGCCAGCAGCCCCGAAATAGCGGGAGGGAGCTCCTACAATGAGCAGTTCTTC.

This chain uses TRBV12-3 or TRBV12-4 with TRBJ2-3, with a tentative D call TRBD1 (6 bases). The CDR3 sequence is 17 residues long. Trimming took 2 bases from V and 3 from J, leaving 18 bases between them. The CDR3 bases are TGTGCCAGCAGTTTATCGGGCAGGGGCTTGGCAACAGATACGCAGTATTTT. Its protein is CASSLSGRGLATDTQYF.

This chain links TRBV7-2 with TRBJ2-1; 11 positions match TRBD2. The CDR3 spans 16 residues. V dropped 4 bases and J dropped 5; count of bases not matched to a gene: 7. Germline V gives CDR1 SGHTA, CDR2 FQGNSA. CDR3 DNA sequence: TGTGCCAGCAGCTCGTCCCTAGCGGGGGGTAACAATGAGCAGTTCTTC. It codes for CASSSSLAGGNNEQFF. Looking up the rest from reference TRBV7-2 and TRBJ2-1 gives the full variable domain: GAGVSQSPSNKVTEKGKDVELRCDPISGHTALYWYRQSLGQGLEFLIYFQGNSAPDKSGLPSDRFSAERTGGSVSTLTIQRTQQEDSAVYLCASSSSLAGGNNEQFFGPGTRLTVL.

This clonotype was seen a handful of times. The chain recombines TRBV3-1 with TRBJ2-7, with 9 bases that match TRBD2. The CDR3 runs to 15 residues. Germline lookup yields CDR1 LGHDT and CDR2 YNNKEL (reference sequence). The V gene end was trimmed by 2 bases and the J gene end by 3 bases; junction bases not matched to a gene: 5. In nucleotides, the CDR3 is TGTGCCAGCAGCCAACTAGCGGGGAGGGTCTACGAGCAGTACTTC. Its translation is CASSQLAGRVYEQYF.

The chain has TRBV11-2 and TRBJ2-1, with TRBD1 as a possible D gene (6 bases). V lost 5 bases to trimming and J lost 4 bases, with 18 bases between them. The germline V gene encodes CDR1 SGHAT and CDR2 FQNNGV. The CDR3 extends over 16 amino acids. This chain's CDR3 is CASSKSRDKPYNEQFF. The DNA for the CDR3 is TGTGCCAGCAGCAAATCCCGGGACAAGCCTTACAATGAGCAGTTCTTC. Full variable domain (rest looked up from reference TRBV11-2 and TRBJ2-1): EAGVAQSPRYKIIEKRQSVAFWCNPISGHATLYWYQQILGQGPKLLIQFQNNGVVDDSQLPKDRFSAERLKGVDSTLKIQPAKLEDSAVYLCASSKSRDKPYNEQFFGPGTRLTVL.

The rearrangement links TRBV20-1 to TRBJ2-7; TRBD2 aligns across 7 bases. The CDR3 totals 14 residues. Germline CDR1 is DFQATT and CDR2 is SNEGSKA (reference sequence). Trimming cost V 3 bases and J 5 bases; bases outside gene matches: 10. The CDR3 nucleotides are TGCAGTGCTAGCTCGATTGCGGGGGATGACGAGCAGTACTTC. This encodes CSASSIAGDDEQYF.

The chain recombines TRBV7-3 with TRBJ1-6, with TRBD1 matching over 9 bases. After removal of 4 bases from V and 10 bases from J, the junction contained 5 bases not matched to a gene. Germline V gene data show CDR1 as SGHTA and CDR2 as FQGTGA. CDR3 length equals 14 residues. Here the CDR3 DNA reads TGTGCCAGCAGCTGGGGACAGGGAGGATCACCCCTCCACTTT. Protein sequence: CASSWGQGGSPLHF.